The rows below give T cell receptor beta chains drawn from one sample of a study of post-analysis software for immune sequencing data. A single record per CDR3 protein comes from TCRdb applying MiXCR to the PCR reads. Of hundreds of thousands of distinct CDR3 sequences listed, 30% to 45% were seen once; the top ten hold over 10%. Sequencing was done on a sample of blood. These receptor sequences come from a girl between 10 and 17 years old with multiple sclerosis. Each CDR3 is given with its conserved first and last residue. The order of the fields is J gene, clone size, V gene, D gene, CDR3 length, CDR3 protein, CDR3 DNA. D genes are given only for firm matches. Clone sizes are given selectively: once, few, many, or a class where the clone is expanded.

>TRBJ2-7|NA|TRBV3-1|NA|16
CASSQVGPGLANEQYF
TGTGCCAGCAGCCAAGTGGGTCCTGGGTTGGCGAACGAGCAGTACTTC
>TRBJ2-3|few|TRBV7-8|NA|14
CASTTRWGTDTQYF
TGTGCCAGCACCACCAGGTGGGGTACAGATACGCAGTATTTT
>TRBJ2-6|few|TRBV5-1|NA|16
CASSLGQSTGANVLTF
TGCGCCAGCAGCTTGGGGCAATCAACCGGGGCCAACGTCCTGACTTTC
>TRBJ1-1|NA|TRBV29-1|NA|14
CSATDGSWNTEAFF
TGCAGCGCCACAGATGGAAGTTGGAACACTGAAGCTTTCTTT
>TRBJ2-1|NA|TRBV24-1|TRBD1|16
CATSEAGTGDGNEQCF
TGCGCCACCAGTGAAGCCGGGACAGGGGACGGCAATGAGCAGTGCTTC
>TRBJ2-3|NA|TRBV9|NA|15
CASSAGGDSTDTQYF
TGTGCCAGCAGCGCAGGGGGGGATAGCACAGATACGCAGTATTTT
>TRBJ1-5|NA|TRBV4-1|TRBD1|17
CASSQARQGARSQPQHF
TGCGCCAGCAGCCAAGCCCGACAGGGGGCGCGGAGTCAGCCCCAGCATTTT
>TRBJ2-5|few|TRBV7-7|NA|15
CASSLAGGGGETQYF
TGTGCTAGCAGCTTAGCTGGAGGGGGCGGAGAGACCCAGTACTTC
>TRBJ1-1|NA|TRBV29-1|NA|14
CSVIQVEVNTEAFF
TGCAGCGTCATACAGGTAGAGGTGAACACTGAAGCTTTCTTT
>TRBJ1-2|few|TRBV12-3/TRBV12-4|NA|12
CASSLKGYGYTF
TGTGCCAGCAGTTTAAAGGGCTATGGCTACACCTTC
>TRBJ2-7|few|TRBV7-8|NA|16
CASSLASRGDSYEQYF
TGTGCCAGCAGCTTAGCCAGCAGGGGGGATTCCTACGAGCAGTACTTC
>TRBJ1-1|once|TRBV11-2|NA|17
CASTVGLGSYSPSEACF
NA
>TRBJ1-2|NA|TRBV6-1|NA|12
CASSEPPDSYTF
TGTGCCAGCAGTGAGCCGCCTGATAGCTACACCTTC
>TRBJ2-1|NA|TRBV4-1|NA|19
CASSQESAGGRGSAGEQFF
TGCGCCAGCAGCCAAGAGTCGGCTGGGGGCAGGGGTTCGGCGGGAGAGCAGTTCTTC
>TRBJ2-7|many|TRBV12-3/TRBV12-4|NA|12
CASSLSTYEQYF
TGTGCCAGCAGCCTGTCGACGTACGAGCAGTACTTC
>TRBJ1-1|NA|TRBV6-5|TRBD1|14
CASSYKGANTEAFF
TGTGCCAGCAGTTACAAGGGGGCGAACACTGAAGCTTTCTTT
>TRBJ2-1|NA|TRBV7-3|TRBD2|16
CASSPGGLVLLNEQFF
TGTGCCAGCAGCCCGGGGGGACTAGTCCTCCTGAATGAGCAGTTCTTC
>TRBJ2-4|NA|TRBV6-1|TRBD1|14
CATQGGLAKNIQYF
TGTGCCACCCAAGGGGGCCTCGCCAAAAACATTCAGTACTTC
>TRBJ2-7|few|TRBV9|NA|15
CASSVDAGHRDEQYF
TGTGCCAGCAGCGTAGACGCTGGACACCGGGACGAGCAGTACTTC
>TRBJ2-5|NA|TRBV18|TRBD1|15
CASSPPTGGRETQYF
TGTGCCAGCTCACCGCCCACAGGGGGCCGAGAGACCCAGTACTTC
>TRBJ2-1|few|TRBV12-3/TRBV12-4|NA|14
CASSSRGRIHEQFF
TGTGCCAGCAGTTCTCGAGGCCGTATTCATGAGCAGTTCTTC
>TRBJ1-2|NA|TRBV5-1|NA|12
CASSLGPHGYTF
TGCGCCAGCAGCCTCGGGCCCCATGGCTACACCTTC
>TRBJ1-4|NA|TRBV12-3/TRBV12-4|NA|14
CASRSGAYKGKLFF
TGTGCCAGCCGAAGTGGGGCCTATAAAGGAAAACTGTTTTTT
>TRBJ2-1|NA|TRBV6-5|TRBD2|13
CASKNGGAGEQFF
TGTGCCAGCAAAAACGGGGGGGCTGGTGAGCAGTTCTTC
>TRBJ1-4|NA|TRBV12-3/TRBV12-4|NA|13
CASSLRGATELFF
TGTGCCAGCAGTTTAAGGGGCGCGACAGAACTGTTTTTT
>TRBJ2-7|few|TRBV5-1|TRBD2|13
CASTAGEGYEQYF
TGCGCCAGCACAGCGGGGGAGGGCTACGAGCAGTACTTC
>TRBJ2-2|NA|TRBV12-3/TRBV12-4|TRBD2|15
CASSFRRGGSGELFF
TGTGCCAGCAGTTTTCGGCGGGGGGGATCCGGGGAGCTGTTTTTT
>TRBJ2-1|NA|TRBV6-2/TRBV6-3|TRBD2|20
CASSYSKGLAGGPSYNEQFF
TGTGCCAGCAGTTACTCGAAGGGACTAGCGGGGGGGCCCTCCTACAATGAGCAGTTCTTC
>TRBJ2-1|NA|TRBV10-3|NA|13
CAIRVSPELEQFF
TGTGCCATCAGGGTGAGTCCGGAGCTTGAGCAGTTCTTC
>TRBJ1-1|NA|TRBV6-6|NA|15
CASSPSSGRNTEAFF
TGTGCCAGCAGCCCTAGCTCAGGGAGAAACACTGAAGCTTTCTTT
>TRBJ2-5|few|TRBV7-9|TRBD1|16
CASSLALGRGRETQYF
TGTGCCAGCAGCTTAGCGCTTGGCAGGGGGCGAGAGACCCAGTACTTC
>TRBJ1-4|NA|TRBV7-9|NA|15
CASSSPLTSNEKLFF
TGTGCCAGCAGCTCCCCCTTGACCTCTAATGAAAAACTGTTTTTT
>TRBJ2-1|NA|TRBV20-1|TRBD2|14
CSARVPGGPNEQFF
TGCAGTGCTAGAGTTCCGGGGGGGCCCAATGAGCAGTTCTTC
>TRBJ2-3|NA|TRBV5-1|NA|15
CASSSDKVGTDTQYF
TGCGCCAGCAGCTCCGACAAGGTGGGCACAGATACGCAGTATTTT
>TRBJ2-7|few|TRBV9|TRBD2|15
CASSPAGEPTYEQYF
TGTGCCAGCAGCCCAGCGGGGGAGCCTACCTACGAGCAGTACTTC
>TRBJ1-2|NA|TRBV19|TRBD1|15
CASSRGTGEDYGYTF
TGTGCCAGTAGTCGAGGGACAGGGGAGGACTATGGCTACACCTTC
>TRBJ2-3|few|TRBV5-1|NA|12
CASSQPSDTQYF
TGCGCCAGCAGCCAACCATCAGATACGCAGTATTTT
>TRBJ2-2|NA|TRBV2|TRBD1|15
CASRGQGANTGELFF
TGTGCCAGCAGGGGACAGGGTGCGAACACCGGGGAGCTGTTTTTT
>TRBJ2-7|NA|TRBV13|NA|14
CARSRTTRSYEQYF
TGTGCCCGCAGCCGGACGACACGGTCCTACGAGCAGTACTTC